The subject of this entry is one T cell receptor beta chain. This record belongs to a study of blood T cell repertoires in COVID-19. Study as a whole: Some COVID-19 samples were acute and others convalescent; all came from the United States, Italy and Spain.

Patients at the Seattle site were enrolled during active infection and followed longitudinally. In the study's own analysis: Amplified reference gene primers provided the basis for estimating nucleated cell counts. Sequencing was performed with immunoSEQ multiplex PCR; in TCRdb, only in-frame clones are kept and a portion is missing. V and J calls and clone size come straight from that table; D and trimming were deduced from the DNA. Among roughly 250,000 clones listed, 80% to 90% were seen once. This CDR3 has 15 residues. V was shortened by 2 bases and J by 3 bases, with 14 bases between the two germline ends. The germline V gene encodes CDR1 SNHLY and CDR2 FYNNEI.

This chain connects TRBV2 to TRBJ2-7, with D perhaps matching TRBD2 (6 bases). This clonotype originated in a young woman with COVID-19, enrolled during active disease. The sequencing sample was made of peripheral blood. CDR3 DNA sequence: TGTGCCAGCAGTGAAAGGGTTAGCGGATACTACGAGCAGTACTTC. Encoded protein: CASSERVSGYYEQYF.